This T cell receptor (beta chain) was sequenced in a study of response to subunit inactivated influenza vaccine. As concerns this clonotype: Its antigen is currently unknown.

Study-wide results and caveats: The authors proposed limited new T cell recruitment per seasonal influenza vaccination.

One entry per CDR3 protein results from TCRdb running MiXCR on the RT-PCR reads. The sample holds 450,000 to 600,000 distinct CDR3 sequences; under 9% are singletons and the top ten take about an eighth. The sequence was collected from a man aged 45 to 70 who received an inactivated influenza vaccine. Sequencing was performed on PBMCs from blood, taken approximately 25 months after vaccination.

The DNA of the CDR3 is TGCAGTGCTGCAGCCGGGGGAGCCCCGGAGGAGACCCAGTACTTC. This gives the protein CSAAAGGAPEETQYF. The genes are TRBV20-1 and TRBJ2-5; D may be TRBD2 (6 bases). This CDR3 region has 15 residues. V was pared by 5 bases and J by 5 bases, with 21 bases between. Germline V gives CDR1 DFQATT, CDR2 SNEGSKA (reference sequence).